The rows below give T cell receptor beta chains drawn from one sample of a study of blood T cell repertoires in COVID-19. Produced via immunoSEQ multiplex PCR; TCRdb's table is partial and in-frame only. The data contain about 160,000 clones, about four fifths of them singletons. Sequenced material: peripheral blood. These receptors all come from a man in his sixties or seventies who had recovered from COVID-19. Both conserved end residues are part of each CDR3. The D gene is left open where the match is weak. Expanded clones are given a class, and other clones once, few, many or no size at all.

j_call: TRBJ1-1; v_call: TRBV2; d_call: .; clone_size: .; cdr3_nt: TGTGCCAGCAGACAGACTGAAGCTTTCTTT; cdr3_aa: CASRQTEAFF
j_call: TRBJ1-5; v_call: TRBV10-2; d_call: .; clone_size: .; cdr3_nt: TGCGCCAGCAGTGGGGGAGGCAATCAGCCCCAGCATTTT; cdr3_aa: CASSGGGNQPQHF
j_call: TRBJ2-1; v_call: TRBV5-4; d_call: TRBD2; clone_size: few; cdr3_nt: TGTGCCAGCAGCTCGGGCTCCGGGACTAGCGAGAGCTCCTACAATGAGCAGTTCTTC; cdr3_aa: CASSSGSGTSESSYNEQFF
j_call: TRBJ2-5; v_call: TRBV11-2; d_call: TRBD2; clone_size: .; cdr3_nt: TGTGCCAGCAGCCAATCTAGTCGACTAGCGGCACAAGAGACCCAGTACTTC; cdr3_aa: CASSQSSRLAAQETQYF
j_call: TRBJ2-1; v_call: TRBV6-5; d_call: .; clone_size: .; cdr3_nt: TGTGCCAGCAGTCTAAGCGGGTCGACCTACAATGAGCAGTTCTTC; cdr3_aa: CASSLSGSTYNEQFF
j_call: TRBJ1-4; v_call: TRBV15; d_call: .; clone_size: .; cdr3_nt: TGTGCCACCAGCAGAGATAAAAATGAAAAACTGTTTTTT; cdr3_aa: CATSRDKNEKLFF
j_call: TRBJ2-7; v_call: TRBV7-2; d_call: TRBD2; clone_size: .; cdr3_nt: TGTGCCAGCAGTTCTAGCGGGAGTACCTACGAGCAGTACTTC; cdr3_aa: CASSSSGSTYEQYF
j_call: TRBJ1-1; v_call: TRBV5-4; d_call: .; clone_size: few; cdr3_nt: TGTGCCAGCAGCCAATCGGCTGGGGGGATGAACACTGAAGCTTTCTTT; cdr3_aa: CASSQSAGGMNTEAFF
j_call: TRBJ2-1; v_call: TRBV28; d_call: TRBD1; clone_size: .; cdr3_nt: TGTGCCAGTAAGGGGGCAGGGGGTTTGGATGAGCAGTTCTTC; cdr3_aa: CASKGAGGLDEQFF
j_call: TRBJ2-2; v_call: TRBV4-2; d_call: .; clone_size: .; cdr3_nt: TGTGCCAGCAGCCAAGATATCATGGCGGGGCTGAACACCGGGGAGCTGTTTTTT; cdr3_aa: CASSQDIMAGLNTGELFF
j_call: TRBJ2-3; v_call: TRBV27; d_call: TRBD2; clone_size: .; cdr3_nt: TGTGCCAGCAGTTTCTATACCGGGACTAGCGGGAGGGGTTTAGATACGCAGTATTTT; cdr3_aa: CASSFYTGTSGRGLDTQYF
j_call: TRBJ1-5; v_call: TRBV2; d_call: .; clone_size: .; cdr3_nt: TGTGCCAGCAGTGAAGATGGAGGCTCGAGTCAGCCCCAGCATTTT; cdr3_aa: CASSEDGGSSQPQHF
j_call: TRBJ2-7; v_call: TRBV5-1; d_call: .; clone_size: .; cdr3_nt: TGCGCCAGCAGCTTGACTCGTAACGGTAGGAGGGACGAGCAGTACTTC; cdr3_aa: CASSLTRNGRRDEQYF
j_call: TRBJ1-4; v_call: TRBV19; d_call: .; clone_size: .; cdr3_nt: TGTGCCAGTAGTACGCAAAGGGGGAGTGCTAATGAAAAACTGTTTTTT; cdr3_aa: CASSTQRGSANEKLFF
j_call: TRBJ2-5; v_call: TRBV18; d_call: .; clone_size: .; cdr3_nt: TGTGCCAGCTCACCTGTTAGGACATCCACAGAGACCCAGTACTTC; cdr3_aa: CASSPVRTSTETQYF
j_call: TRBJ1-1; v_call: TRBV7-9; d_call: .; clone_size: once; cdr3_nt: TGTGCCAGCAGCTCAGAGGGACAACAGTTTTATGAAGCTTTCTTT; cdr3_aa: CASSSEGQQFYEAFF
j_call: TRBJ1-2; v_call: TRBV9; d_call: TRBD1; clone_size: few; cdr3_nt: TGTGCCAGCAGCGTAGGCCCCTCAGAGGGGGCGGTTGGCTACACCTTC; cdr3_aa: CASSVGPSEGAVGYTF
j_call: TRBJ2-1; v_call: TRBV30; d_call: TRBD2; clone_size: .; cdr3_nt: TGTGCCTGGGGGGGACTAGCGGGTTCTGTCAATGAGCAGTTCTTC; cdr3_aa: CAWGGLAGSVNEQFF
j_call: TRBJ1-5; v_call: TRBV19; d_call: .; clone_size: .; cdr3_nt: TGTGCCAGTAGTATTAAGACAGATCAGCCCCAGCATTTT; cdr3_aa: CASSIKTDQPQHF
j_call: TRBJ1-5; v_call: TRBV19; d_call: TRBD1; clone_size: .; cdr3_nt: TGTGCCAGTAGCCTCAACAGGGGCCTAGGTTACCATTTT; cdr3_aa: CASSLNRGLGYHF
j_call: TRBJ2-1; v_call: TRBV10-3; d_call: TRBD2; clone_size: .; cdr3_nt: TGTGCCATCAGTGAGTGGGAGGGTGTGGTGGACAATGAGCAGTTCTTC; cdr3_aa: CAISEWEGVVDNEQFF
j_call: TRBJ2-3; v_call: TRBV19; d_call: TRBD1; clone_size: .; cdr3_nt: TGTGCCAGTAGTGAGCAGGGGGTTTTAACAGATACGCAGTATTTT; cdr3_aa: CASSEQGVLTDTQYF
j_call: TRBJ2-5; v_call: TRBV11-3; d_call: TRBD2; clone_size: .; cdr3_nt: TGTGCCAGCAGCTTAAGCGGGATAGAGACCCAGTACTTC; cdr3_aa: CASSLSGIETQYF
j_call: TRBJ1-6; v_call: TRBV11-3; d_call: .; clone_size: .; cdr3_nt: TGTGCCAGCGTCCGTTGGGTAAGCAGGTATAATTCACCCCTCCACTTT; cdr3_aa: CASVRWVSRYNSPLHF
j_call: TRBJ2-1; v_call: TRBV5-1; d_call: .; clone_size: .; cdr3_nt: TGCGCCAGCAGCTTGGCCTCGGCAGGGCGCGATGAGCAGTTCTTC; cdr3_aa: CASSLASAGRDEQFF
j_call: TRBJ2-1; v_call: TRBV20-1; d_call: .; clone_size: .; cdr3_nt: TGCAGTGCTAGTGGAGCGACGAGCTCCTACAATGAGCAGTTCTTC; cdr3_aa: CSASGATSSYNEQFF
j_call: TRBJ2-7; v_call: TRBV6-5; d_call: TRBD1; clone_size: once; cdr3_nt: TGTGCCAGCAGTTACGGGGGACAGGGGATCTACGAGCAGTACTTC; cdr3_aa: CASSYGGQGIYEQYF
j_call: TRBJ2-7; v_call: TRBV5-4; d_call: .; clone_size: .; cdr3_nt: TGTGCCAGCAGCTTGGCTTCGGGTCTCTCCTACGAGCAGTACTTC; cdr3_aa: CASSLASGLSYEQYF
j_call: TRBJ1-2; v_call: TRBV19; d_call: TRBD1; clone_size: .; cdr3_nt: TGTGCCAGTAGTACGGGACAGGGACTGGGTGGCTACACCTTC; cdr3_aa: CASSTGQGLGGYTF
j_call: TRBJ2-3; v_call: TRBV4-3; d_call: .; clone_size: .; cdr3_nt: TGCGCCAGCAGCCAAGAGCGGACAGATACGCAGTATTTT; cdr3_aa: CASSQERTDTQYF
j_call: TRBJ1-6; v_call: TRBV5-4; d_call: TRBD1; clone_size: .; cdr3_nt: TGTGCCAGCAGCCTAATGGGACAGGGTGGATCACCCCTCCACTTT; cdr3_aa: CASSLMGQGGSPLHF
j_call: TRBJ1-1; v_call: TRBV28; d_call: .; clone_size: .; cdr3_nt: TGTGCCAGCAGTTCATGGGGAGGGCGGAGGACTGAAGCTTTCTTT; cdr3_aa: CASSSWGGRRTEAFF
j_call: TRBJ2-1; v_call: TRBV7-9; d_call: TRBD2; clone_size: .; cdr3_nt: TGTGCCAGCAGCTTAGTTCTACTAGCGGGAAAGACCTACAATGAGCAGTTCTTC; cdr3_aa: CASSLVLLAGKTYNEQFF
j_call: TRBJ2-1; v_call: TRBV29-1; d_call: TRBD1; clone_size: .; cdr3_nt: TGCAGCGCTTCACCGGGACAGGGTTCCTACAATGAGCAGTTCTTC; cdr3_aa: CSASPGQGSYNEQFF
j_call: TRBJ1-5; v_call: TRBV18; d_call: .; clone_size: .; cdr3_nt: TGTGCCAGCTCACCACCGCCTGGAGGCAATCAGCCCCAGCATTTT; cdr3_aa: CASSPPPGGNQPQHF
j_call: TRBJ1-5; v_call: TRBV3-1/TRBV3-2; d_call: .; clone_size: .; cdr3_nt: TGTGCCAGCAGCCAATCAGGGGTCAATCAGCCCCAGCATTTT; cdr3_aa: CASSQSGVNQPQHF
j_call: TRBJ2-1; v_call: TRBV5-1; d_call: TRBD2; clone_size: .; cdr3_nt: TGCGCCAGCAGCTTAATGAGCGGGGGGTACAATGAGCAGTTCTTC; cdr3_aa: CASSLMSGGYNEQFF
j_call: TRBJ2-5; v_call: TRBV18; d_call: TRBD1; clone_size: .; cdr3_nt: TGTGCCAGCTCACCCCTGGGACAGAGCCAAGAGACCCAGTACTTC; cdr3_aa: CASSPLGQSQETQYF
j_call: TRBJ1-2; v_call: TRBV28; d_call: TRBD1; clone_size: .; cdr3_nt: TGTGCCAGCAGTTCTCCGGGACAGGGGGAATATGGCTACACCTTC; cdr3_aa: CASSSPGQGEYGYTF
j_call: TRBJ1-2; v_call: TRBV7-2; d_call: TRBD1; clone_size: once; cdr3_nt: TGTGCCAGCAGCTTAGGGGGACAGGGGCCTTATGGCTACACCTTC; cdr3_aa: CASSLGGQGPYGYTF
j_call: TRBJ2-5; v_call: TRBV5-1; d_call: .; clone_size: few; cdr3_nt: TGCGCCAGCAGCTTGGGGGACTTGGGGACCCAGTACTTC; cdr3_aa: CASSLGDLGTQYF
j_call: TRBJ1-2; v_call: TRBV10-3; d_call: TRBD1; clone_size: once; cdr3_nt: TGTGCCATCAGTGACTCGGGACAGGGGCGCAATGGCTACACCTTC; cdr3_aa: CAISDSGQGRNGYTF
j_call: TRBJ2-3; v_call: TRBV4-1; d_call: .; clone_size: .; cdr3_nt: TGCGCCAGCAGCCAACTCCTGTCCCGCACAGATACGCAGTATTTT; cdr3_aa: CASSQLLSRTDTQYF
j_call: TRBJ1-2; v_call: TRBV9; d_call: TRBD1; clone_size: .; cdr3_nt: TGTGCCAGCAGCGGGGGACAGGGGGTGAGGAATGGCTACACCTTC; cdr3_aa: CASSGGQGVRNGYTF
j_call: TRBJ1-2; v_call: TRBV27; d_call: .; clone_size: .; cdr3_nt: TGTGCCAGCAGTTTTGGGCCAGCCGGATCCTATGGCTACACCTTC; cdr3_aa: CASSFGPAGSYGYTF
j_call: TRBJ1-6; v_call: TRBV28; d_call: TRBD1; clone_size: once; cdr3_nt: TGTGCCAGCAGTTCCCCGCGGACAGGGGGCGGTTCACCCCTCCACTTT; cdr3_aa: CASSSPRTGGGSPLHF
j_call: TRBJ2-1; v_call: TRBV18; d_call: TRBD2; clone_size: .; cdr3_nt: TGTGCCAGCTCAAGGACTAGCGGGGTTTTCGGCAATGAGCAGTTCTTC; cdr3_aa: CASSRTSGVFGNEQFF
j_call: TRBJ2-7; v_call: TRBV5-4; d_call: TRBD1; clone_size: .; cdr3_nt: TGTGCCAGCAGCCCGACCAGGGGGCGGGTCGACGAGCAGTACTTC; cdr3_aa: CASSPTRGRVDEQYF
j_call: TRBJ2-5; v_call: TRBV5-1; d_call: TRBD1; clone_size: once; cdr3_nt: TGCGCCAGCAGCCGCACGACAGGGATTGGGGAGACCCAGTACTTC; cdr3_aa: CASSRTTGIGETQYF
j_call: TRBJ2-1; v_call: TRBV2; d_call: TRBD2; clone_size: .; cdr3_nt: TGTGCCAGCAGTTCTCCGACCCCTAGGACTAGCGGGATTTCCTCCTACAATGAGCAGTTCTTC; cdr3_aa: CASSSPTPRTSGISSYNEQFF
j_call: TRBJ2-1; v_call: TRBV27; d_call: .; clone_size: .; cdr3_nt: TGTGCCAGCAGTTTCGCCAGCGGGTACGGGATTGAGCAGTTCTTC; cdr3_aa: CASSFASGYGIEQFF
j_call: TRBJ2-5; v_call: TRBV14; d_call: TRBD2; clone_size: .; cdr3_nt: TGTGCCAGCAGCCTAGGGACTAGCGGATTCCAAGAGACCCAGTACTTC; cdr3_aa: CASSLGTSGFQETQYF
j_call: TRBJ1-5; v_call: TRBV28; d_call: .; clone_size: .; cdr3_nt: TGTGCCAGCAGTTACCAGTCAGGGGTAGGACAGCCCCAGCATTTT; cdr3_aa: CASSYQSGVGQPQHF
j_call: TRBJ2-2; v_call: TRBV6-2/TRBV6-3; d_call: TRBD1; clone_size: .; cdr3_nt: TGTGCCAGCAGTTACTCTGGGACAGGGTTAACCGGGGAGCTGTTTTTT; cdr3_aa: CASSYSGTGLTGELFF
j_call: TRBJ2-7; v_call: TRBV6-6; d_call: .; clone_size: .; cdr3_nt: TGTGCCAGCAGTTACTCGCCGACTGACTACGAGCAGTACTTC; cdr3_aa: CASSYSPTDYEQYF
j_call: TRBJ2-3; v_call: TRBV15; d_call: .; clone_size: .; cdr3_nt: TGTGCCACCAGCAGAGATAGGGCGGGGTTCTCAGATACGCAGTATTTT; cdr3_aa: CATSRDRAGFSDTQYF
j_call: TRBJ1-1; v_call: TRBV6-5; d_call: .; clone_size: .; cdr3_nt: TGTGCCAGCAGTTACTTCCTACAGCGGTACACTGAAGCTTTCTTT; cdr3_aa: CASSYFLQRYTEAFF